The next 8 T cell receptor beta chains were all read from a single sample in a study of T cell repertoires in cytomegalovirus infection. Antigens of these TCRs are unknown. MiXCR was run by TCRdb on the reads, yielding one entry per CDR3 protein. The sample yields around 430,000 distinct CDR3 sequences, 40% to 50% seen once. The material was cultured PBMCs, obtained from culture after CMV antigen stimulation. Source of these receptors: a human donor in good health (CMV status not recorded). Some clones in this sample may be carry-over from other donors' samples.

The rearrangement joins TRBV4-1 to TRBJ1-6; D gene uncertain. This CDR3 has 15 residues. Trimming removed 6 bases at V and 7 bases at J, with 16 bases between. Germline V lookup: CDR1 MGHRA, CDR2 YSYEKL. The CDR3 region is CASRHGPLGNSPLHF. In DNA form, the CDR3 reads TGCGCCAGCAGACACGGGCCCCTCGGAAATTCACCCCTCCACTTT.

The chain links TRBV7-2 to TRBJ2-3; D unclear. Germline-derived CDR1 and CDR2 are SGHTA and FQGNSA. The length of the CDR3 is 12 residues. V was pared by 5 bases and J by 6 bases, with 9 bases between. The CDR3 sequence is CASSRYEDTQYF. CDR3 nucleotides: TGTGCCAGCAGCCGATATGAGGATACGCAGTATTTT.

This clonotype was detected a few times. The chain combines TRBV27 with TRBJ1-4; D unresolved. V lost 1 base and J lost 0, with 9 bases in between. CDR1 is MNHEY, CDR2 SMNVEV, per germline (reference sequence). CDR3 length equals 16 residues. The CDR3: CASSLFAPATNEKLFF. The CDR3 nucleotides are TGTGCCAGCAGTTTATTTGCGCCTGCAACTAATGAAAAACTGTTTTTT.

This clonotype occurred a few times. The genes are TRBV12-3 or TRBV12-4 and TRBJ1-5, with D uncertain. The ends were cut back, 5 bases at V and 7 bases at J, with 9 bases in the middle. The CDR3 has 12 residues. This CDR3 is CASSPTEQPQHF. CDR3 nucleotides: TGTGCCAGCAGTCCGACGGAGCAGCCCCAGCATTTT.

V usage is TRBV20-1 and J usage is TRBJ1-2; 7 nucleotides match TRBD1. Germline loops: CDR1 DFQATT, CDR2 SNEGSKA (reference sequence). V shed 6 bases and J 3 bases; nucleotides not matched to a gene: 4. This CDR3 has 12 amino acids. CDR3 coding DNA: TGCAGTGCCGGGGGACAGTACTATGGCTACACCTTC. This translates into CSAGGQYYGYTF.

This rearrangement joins TRBV7-2 to TRBJ2-7, with D unclear. V lost 4 bases to trimming and J lost 2 bases, with 12 bases between them. This CDR3 spans 14 amino acids. CDR1 is SGHTA and CDR2 is FQGNSA in the germline V gene. The DNA of the CDR3 is TGTGCCAGCAGCTATTTCGGCGGCACCTACGAGCAGTACTTC. This gives the protein CASSYFGGTYEQYF.

This chain links TRBV7-8 with TRBJ2-7; the D gene is possibly TRBD2 (6 bases). Germline CDR1 and CDR2: SGHVS and FQNEAQ. The CDR3 runs 15 residues. Trimming took off 5 bases at V and 1 base at J, with 15 bases between the two ends. CDR3: CASSRTGRGSYEQYF. CDR3 DNA: TGTGCCAGCAGCCGAACCGGGAGAGGGTCCTACGAGCAGTACTTC.

The J gene is TRBJ2-7, the V gene TRBV6-7; D is uncertain. TRBV6-7 qualifies as an ORF whose function is uncertain. The germline V and J ends were trimmed by 8 bases and 2 bases, with 19 bases remaining between them. The CDR3 loop spans 15 amino acids. Written as DNA, the CDR3 is TGTGCCAGCCCGCCCCAGCAGGAGAATCCCTACGAGCAGTACTTC. Its protein product is CASPPQQENPYEQYF.